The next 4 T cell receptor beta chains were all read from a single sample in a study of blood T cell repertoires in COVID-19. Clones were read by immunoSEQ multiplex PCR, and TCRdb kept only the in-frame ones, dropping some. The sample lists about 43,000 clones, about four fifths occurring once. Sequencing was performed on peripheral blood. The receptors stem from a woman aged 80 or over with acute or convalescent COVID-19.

This CDR3 reads CASSPSTSTDTQYF. The DNA for the CDR3 is TGTGCCAGCTCACCCTCAACTAGCACAGATACGCAGTATTTT. The chain joins TRBV18 to TRBJ2-3; D unresolved. The CDR3 spans 14 residues. Trimming stripped 3 bases from V and 0 bases from J, with 7 bases between. Looked up from germline, CDR1 is KGHSH and CDR2 is LQKENI.

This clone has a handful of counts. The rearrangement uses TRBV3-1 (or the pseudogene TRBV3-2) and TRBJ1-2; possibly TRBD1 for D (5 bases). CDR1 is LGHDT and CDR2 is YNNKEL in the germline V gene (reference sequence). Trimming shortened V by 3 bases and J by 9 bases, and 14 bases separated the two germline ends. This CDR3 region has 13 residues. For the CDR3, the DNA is TGTGCCAGCAGCCAGGCGGGACCGGAAAGCTACACCTTC. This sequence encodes CASSQAGPESYTF.

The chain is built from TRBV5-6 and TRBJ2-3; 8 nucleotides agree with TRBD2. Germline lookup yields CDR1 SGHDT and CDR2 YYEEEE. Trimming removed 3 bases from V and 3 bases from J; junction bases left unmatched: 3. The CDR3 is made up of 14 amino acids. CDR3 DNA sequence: TGTGCCAGCAGCTCCTTAGCGGGGACAGATACGCAGTATTTT. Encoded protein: CASSSLAGTDTQYF.

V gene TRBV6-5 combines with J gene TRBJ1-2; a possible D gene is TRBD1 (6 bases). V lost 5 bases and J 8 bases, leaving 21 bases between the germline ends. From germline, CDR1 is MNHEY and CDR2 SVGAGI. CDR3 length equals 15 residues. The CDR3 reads CASSTGQPLSRGYTF. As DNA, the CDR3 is TGTGCCAGCAGTACAGGACAGCCCCTATCCCGAGGCTACACCTTC.